These T cell receptor beta chains were read from a single sample in a study of T cell repertoires in cytomegalovirus infection. From the reads, TCRdb called clonotypes with MiXCR, one entry per CDR3 protein. The sample yields 650,000 to 900,000 distinct CDR3 sequences, 25% to 35% seen once. These TCRs are of unknown antigen specificity. This specimen consisted of cultured CD8+ T cells from PBMCs, obtained from culture after CMV antigen stimulation. These TCRs come from a human donor in good health (CMV status not recorded). Some clones in this sample may be carry-over from other donors' samples. Each CDR3 is given with its conserved first and last residue. The D gene is left open where the match is weak. Clone size is shown for a subset of rows, as once, few, many or a class of expanded clone.

v_gene: TRBV10-2
d_gene: NA
abundance: few
j_gene: TRBJ1-1
CDR3aa: CASSDHINTEAFF
CDR3nt: TGCGCCAGCAGTGATCACATTAACACTGAAGCTTTCTTT

v_gene: TRBV28
d_gene: TRBD1
abundance: NA
j_gene: TRBJ2-1
CDR3aa: CASSPLTGYNEQFF
CDR3nt: TGTGCCAGCAGTCCCCTGACAGGGTACAATGAGCAGTTCTTC

v_gene: TRBV25-1
d_gene: TRBD1
abundance: NA
j_gene: TRBJ2-3
CDR3aa: CASSELATGGTQYF
CDR3nt: TGTGCCAGCAGTGAATTGGCTACAGGGGGTACGCAGTATTTT

v_gene: TRBV6-1
d_gene: TRBD1
abundance: few
j_gene: TRBJ2-5
CDR3aa: CASSGFAGTGERAQYF
CDR3nt: TGTGCCAGCAGTGGCTTCGCCGGGACAGGAGAAAGGGCCCAGTACTTC

v_gene: TRBV7-6
d_gene: NA
abundance: NA
j_gene: TRBJ2-2
CDR3aa: CASSLEEGGITGELFF
CDR3nt: TGTGCCAGCAGCTTAGAGGAGGGCGGAATCACCGGGGAGCTGTTTTTT

v_gene: TRBV5-1
d_gene: NA
abundance: few
j_gene: TRBJ2-7
CDR3aa: CASSIGTSQGEQYF
CDR3nt: TGCGCCAGCAGCATCGGGACGTCTCAAGGGGAGCAGTACTTC

v_gene: TRBV19
d_gene: NA
abundance: NA
j_gene: TRBJ2-1
CDR3aa: CASSIVPYNEQFF
CDR3nt: TGTGCCAGTAGTATAGTACCCTACAATGAGCAGTTCTTC

v_gene: TRBV20-1
d_gene: NA
abundance: NA
j_gene: TRBJ1-1
CDR3aa: CSASGGGNTEAFF
CDR3nt: TGCAGTGCTAGTGGGGGTGGGAACACTGAAGCTTTCTTT

v_gene: TRBV20-1
d_gene: NA
abundance: NA
j_gene: TRBJ1-6
CDR3aa: CSATHSNSPLHF
CDR3nt: TGCAGTGCTACGCACAGTAATTCACCCCTCCACTTT

v_gene: TRBV7-4
d_gene: NA
abundance: NA
j_gene: TRBJ1-2
CDR3aa: CASSFGRVTTF
CDR3nt: TGTGCCAGCAGCTTTGGCAGGGTAACCACCTTC

v_gene: TRBV6-2/TRBV6-3
d_gene: NA
abundance: NA
j_gene: TRBJ1-1
CDR3aa: CASSPWGRRNTEAFF
CDR3nt: TGTGCCAGCAGCCCGTGGGGGAGGAGGAACACTGAAGCTTTCTTT

v_gene: TRBV19
d_gene: NA
abundance: NA
j_gene: TRBJ1-6
CDR3aa: CASSPNRDSNSPLHF
CDR3nt: TGTGCCAGTAGTCCGAACAGGGATTCGAATTCACCCCTCCACTTT

v_gene: TRBV7-6
d_gene: NA
abundance: few
j_gene: TRBJ2-5
CDR3aa: CASSPWEGGGSTGETQYF
CDR3nt: TGTGCCAGCAGCCCTTGGGAGGGCGGGGGCTCTACGGGAGAGACCCAGTACTTC

v_gene: TRBV19
d_gene: NA
abundance: NA
j_gene: TRBJ1-1
CDR3aa: CASSSPGHEAFF
CDR3nt: TGTGCCAGTAGTAGCCCCGGACATGAAGCTTTCTTT

v_gene: TRBV6-6
d_gene: TRBD2
abundance: NA
j_gene: TRBJ2-3
CDR3aa: CASSYGPSGGPDTQYF
CDR3nt: TGTGCCAGCAGCTACGGGCCTAGCGGGGGCCCAGATACGCAGTATTTT

v_gene: TRBV7-6
d_gene: NA
abundance: NA
j_gene: TRBJ1-1
CDR3aa: CASSPLHGTEAFF
CDR3nt: TGTGCCAGCAGCCCACTACACGGCACTGAAGCTTTCTTT

v_gene: TRBV6-1
d_gene: NA
abundance: few
j_gene: TRBJ2-5
CDR3aa: CASSPDARWETQYF
CDR3nt: TGTGCCAGCAGTCCAGACGCCAGGTGGGAGACCCAGTACTTC

v_gene: TRBV12-3/TRBV12-4
d_gene: NA
abundance: NA
j_gene: TRBJ1-4
CDR3aa: CASSALRGELFF
CDR3nt: TGTGCCAGCAGCGCGCTTAGGGGGGAACTGTTTTTT